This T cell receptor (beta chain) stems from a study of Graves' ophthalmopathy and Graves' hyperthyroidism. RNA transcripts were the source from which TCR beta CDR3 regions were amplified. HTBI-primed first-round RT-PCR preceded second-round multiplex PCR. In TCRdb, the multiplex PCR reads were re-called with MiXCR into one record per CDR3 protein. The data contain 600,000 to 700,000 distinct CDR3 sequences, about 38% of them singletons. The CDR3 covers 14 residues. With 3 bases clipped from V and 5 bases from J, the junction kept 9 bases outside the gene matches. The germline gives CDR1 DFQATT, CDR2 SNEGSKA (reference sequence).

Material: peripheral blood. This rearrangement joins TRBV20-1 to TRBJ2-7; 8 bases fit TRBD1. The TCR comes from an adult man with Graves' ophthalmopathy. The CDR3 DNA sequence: TGCAGTGCTAGTGCAGGGGGCGCGGATCACGAGCAGTACTTC. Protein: CSASAGGADHEQYF.